This T cell receptor (beta chain) was recovered during a study of T-cell reconstitution after alpha-beta-depleted transplantation in children. As it was prepared, the TCRbeta library received unique molecular identifiers. TCRdb re-derived calls from the PCR reads in MiXCR, one entry per CDR3 protein. The repertoire holds approximately 520,000 distinct CDR3 sequences, 32% seen once, with 2% to 2.5% in the top ten. With V trimmed by 4 bases and J by 2 bases, 5 bases remained unmatched. The length of the CDR3 is 14 residues. From germline, CDR1 is GTSNPN and CDR2 SVGIG (reference sequence). This clonotype came up a few times.

This receptor was taken from a human donor who donated a stem cell graft to a child with aplastic anemia. This sequence joins TRBV30 and TRBJ2-3; 8 bases map to TRBD2. Sequenced here: PBMCs from the stem cell graft donor, sampled from the stem cell graft. DNA for the CDR3: TGTGCCTGGACTGGACTAGCCAACACAGATACGCAGTATTTT. The encoded protein is CAWTGLANTDTQYF.